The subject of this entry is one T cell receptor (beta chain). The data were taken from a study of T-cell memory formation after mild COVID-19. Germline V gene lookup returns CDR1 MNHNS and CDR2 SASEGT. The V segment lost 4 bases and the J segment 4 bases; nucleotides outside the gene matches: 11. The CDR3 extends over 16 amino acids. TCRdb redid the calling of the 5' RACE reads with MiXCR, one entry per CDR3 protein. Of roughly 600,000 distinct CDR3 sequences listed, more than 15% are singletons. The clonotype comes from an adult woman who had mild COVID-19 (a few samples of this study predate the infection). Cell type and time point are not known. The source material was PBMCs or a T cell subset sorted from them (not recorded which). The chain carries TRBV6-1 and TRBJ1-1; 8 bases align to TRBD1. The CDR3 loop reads CASSAKTGQVGTEAFF. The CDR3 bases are TGTGCCAGCAGTGCCAAAACGGGACAGGTCGGCACTGAAGCTTTCTTT.